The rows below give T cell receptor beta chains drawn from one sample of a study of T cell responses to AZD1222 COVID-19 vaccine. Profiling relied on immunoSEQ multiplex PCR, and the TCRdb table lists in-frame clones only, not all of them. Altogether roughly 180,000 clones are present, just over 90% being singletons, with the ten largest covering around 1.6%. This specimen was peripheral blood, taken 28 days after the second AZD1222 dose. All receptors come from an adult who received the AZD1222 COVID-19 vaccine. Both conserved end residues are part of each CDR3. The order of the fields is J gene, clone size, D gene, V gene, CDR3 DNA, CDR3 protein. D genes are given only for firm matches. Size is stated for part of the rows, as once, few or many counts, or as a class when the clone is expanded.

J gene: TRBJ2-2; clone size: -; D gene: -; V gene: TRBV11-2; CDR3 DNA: TGTGCCAGCAGCTTAGATCCCAGGGGTACCGGGGAGCTGTTTTTT; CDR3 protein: CASSLDPRGTGELFF
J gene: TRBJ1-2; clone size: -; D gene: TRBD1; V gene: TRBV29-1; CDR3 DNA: TGCAGCGTTGATGGCGGGACAGGGAAGCAGTCGGGCTACACCTTC; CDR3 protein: CSVDGGTGKQSGYTF
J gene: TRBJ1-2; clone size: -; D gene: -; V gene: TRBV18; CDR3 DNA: TGTGCCAGCTCACCACCGGTCAGGGGAGGATATGGCTACACCTTC; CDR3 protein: CASSPPVRGGYGYTF
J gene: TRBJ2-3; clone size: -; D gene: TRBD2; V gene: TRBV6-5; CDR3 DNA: TGTGCCAGCATTATCCTCCCGGGGGGGTTAGATACGCAGTATTTT; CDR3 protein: CASIILPGGLDTQYF
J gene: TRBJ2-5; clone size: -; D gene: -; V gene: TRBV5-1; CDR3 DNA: TGCGCCAGCAGCTCTACTCCGGGTCGGGAGAAGACCCAGTACTTC; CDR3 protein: CASSSTPGREKTQYF
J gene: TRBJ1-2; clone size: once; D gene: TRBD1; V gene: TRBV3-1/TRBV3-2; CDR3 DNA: TGTGCCAGCAGCCAAGATCCGAGACAGGGAAGGGACTATGGCTACACCTTC; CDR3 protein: CASSQDPRQGRDYGYTF
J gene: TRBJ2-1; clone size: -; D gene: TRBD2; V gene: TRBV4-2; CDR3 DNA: TGTGCCAGCAGCCAAGAGACTAGCGGGAGGTACAATGAGCAGTTCTTC; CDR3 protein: CASSQETSGRYNEQFF
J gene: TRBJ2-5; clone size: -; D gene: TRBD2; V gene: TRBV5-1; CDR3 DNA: TGCGCCAGCAGCTTGACTAGCGGGGGGGGAGAGACCCAGTACTTC; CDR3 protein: CASSLTSGGGETQYF
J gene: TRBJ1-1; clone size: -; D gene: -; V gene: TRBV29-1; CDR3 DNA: TGCAGCGTCAGATTACCGGGAGGGACTGAAGCTTTCTTT; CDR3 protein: CSVRLPGGTEAFF
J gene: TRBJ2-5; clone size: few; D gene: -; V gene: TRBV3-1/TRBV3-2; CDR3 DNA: TGTGCCAGCAGCCAAGCACCAGTTCCCCAAGAGACCCAGTACTTC; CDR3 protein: CASSQAPVPQETQYF
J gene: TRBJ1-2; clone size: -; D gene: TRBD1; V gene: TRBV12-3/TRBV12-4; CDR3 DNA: TGTGCCAGCAGCAGACAGGGCCTGAGTGGCTACACCTTC; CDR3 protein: CASSRQGLSGYTF
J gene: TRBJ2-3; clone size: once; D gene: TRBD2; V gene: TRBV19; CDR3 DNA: TGTGCCAGTAGTCCCCTTAGCGGGCTTCCCTCAGATACGCAGTATTTT; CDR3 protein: CASSPLSGLPSDTQYF
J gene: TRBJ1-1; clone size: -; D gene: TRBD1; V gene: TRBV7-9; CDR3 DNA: TGTGCCAGCTTATCCCGGGACAGGGCCCCCAACACTGAAGCTTTCTTT; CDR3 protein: CASLSRDRAPNTEAFF
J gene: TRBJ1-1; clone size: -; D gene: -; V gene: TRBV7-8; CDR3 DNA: TGTGCCAGCAGCAGTACAGCAGGGTTGGCTTTCTTT; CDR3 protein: CASSSTAGLAFF
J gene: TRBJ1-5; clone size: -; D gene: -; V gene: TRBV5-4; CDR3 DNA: TGTGCCAGCAGCGTCGGGGGGGCGCTTCAGCCCCAGCATTTT; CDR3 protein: CASSVGGALQPQHF
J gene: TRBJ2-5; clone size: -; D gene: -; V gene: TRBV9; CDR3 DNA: TGTGCCAGCAGCGCGATCGGGACTCGAGAGACCCAGTACTTC; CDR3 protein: CASSAIGTRETQYF
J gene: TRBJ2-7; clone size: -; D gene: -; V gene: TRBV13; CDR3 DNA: TGTGCCAGCAGCCGTACTCGGGGGATGCAGTACTTC; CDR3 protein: CASSRTRGMQYF
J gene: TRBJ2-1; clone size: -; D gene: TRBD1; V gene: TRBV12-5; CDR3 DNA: TGTGCTAGTGGTCACGGGACAGGGAGATTCGTCGCCTACAATGAGCAGTTCTTC; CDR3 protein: CASGHGTGRFVAYNEQFF
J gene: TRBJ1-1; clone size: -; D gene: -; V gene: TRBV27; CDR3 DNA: TGTGCCAGCAGAAGAGCAGGGTTATCCACTGAAGCTTTCTTT; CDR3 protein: CASRRAGLSTEAFF
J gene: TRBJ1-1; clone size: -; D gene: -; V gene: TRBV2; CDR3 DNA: TGTGCCAGCAGTGAGGCAATATGGGGGACTGAAGCTTTCTTT; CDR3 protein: CASSEAIWGTEAFF
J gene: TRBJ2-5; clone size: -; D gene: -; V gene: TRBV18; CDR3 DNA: TGTGCCAGCTCACCATTATCCCCCAGGGGAGAGACCCAGTACTTC; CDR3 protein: CASSPLSPRGETQYF
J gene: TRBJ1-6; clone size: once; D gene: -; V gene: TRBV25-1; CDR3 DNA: TGTGCCAGCAAGGACAGCCTAATGCCCCTCCACTTT; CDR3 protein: CASKDSLMPLHF
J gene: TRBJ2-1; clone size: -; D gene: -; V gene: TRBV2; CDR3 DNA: TGTGCCAGCAGTCGGGAGCCGGCGGTAGGAAATGAGCAGTTCTTC; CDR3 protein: CASSREPAVGNEQFF
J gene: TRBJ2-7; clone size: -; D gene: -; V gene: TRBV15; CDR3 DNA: TGTGCCACCAGCAGAGATACGGGGTGGAGTGAGCAGTACTTC; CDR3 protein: CATSRDTGWSEQYF
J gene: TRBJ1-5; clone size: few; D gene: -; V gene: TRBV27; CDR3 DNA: TGTGCCAGCAGTTTGGGGGCGGCGGGGAGCAATCAGCCCCAGCATTTT; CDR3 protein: CASSLGAAGSNQPQHF
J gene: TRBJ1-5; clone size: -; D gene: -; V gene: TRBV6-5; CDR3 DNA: TGTGCCAGCAGTTATTCGGGGGCTCGAAATCAGCCCCAGCATTTT; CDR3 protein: CASSYSGARNQPQHF
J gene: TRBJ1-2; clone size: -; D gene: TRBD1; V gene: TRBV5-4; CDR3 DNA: TGTGCCAGCAGCGCAGGACAGGGGGGCTATGGCTACACCTTC; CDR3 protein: CASSAGQGGYGYTF
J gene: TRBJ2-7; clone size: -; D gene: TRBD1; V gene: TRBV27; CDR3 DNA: TGTGCCAGCAGTTTGAGGGGGCCGATGTCCTACGAGCAGTACTTC; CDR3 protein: CASSLRGPMSYEQYF
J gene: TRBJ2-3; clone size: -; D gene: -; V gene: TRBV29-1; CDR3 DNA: TGCAGCGTTGAAGTCGGGACTCTCCGCGGCACAGATACGCAGTATTTT; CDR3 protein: CSVEVGTLRGTDTQYF
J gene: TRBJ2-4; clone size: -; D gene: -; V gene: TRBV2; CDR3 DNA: TGTGCCAGCAGGGTAGACGGCTACAAAAACATTCAGTACTTC; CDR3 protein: CASRVDGYKNIQYF
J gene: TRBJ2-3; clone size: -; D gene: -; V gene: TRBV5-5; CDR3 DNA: TGTGCCAGCTCTGAAAGGGGAGTCTCCCCAGATACGCAGTATTTT; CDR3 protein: CASSERGVSPDTQYF
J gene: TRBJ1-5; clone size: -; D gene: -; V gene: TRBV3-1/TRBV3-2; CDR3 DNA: TGTGCCAGCAGCCAGATGAATCAGCCCCAGCATTTT; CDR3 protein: CASSQMNQPQHF
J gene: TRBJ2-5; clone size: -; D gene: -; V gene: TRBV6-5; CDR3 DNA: TGTGCCAGCAGTTATCATCGTCAAACGGAGACCCAGTACTTC; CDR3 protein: CASSYHRQTETQYF
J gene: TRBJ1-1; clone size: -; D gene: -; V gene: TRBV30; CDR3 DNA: TGTGCCTGGAGGTACCGGGACCCTAACACTGAAGCTTTCTTT; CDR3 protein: CAWRYRDPNTEAFF
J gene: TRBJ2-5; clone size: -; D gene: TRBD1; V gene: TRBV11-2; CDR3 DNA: TGTGCCAGCAGCTCCCGGTCGGGACAGGGGCGGGAGACCCAGTACTTC; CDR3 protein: CASSSRSGQGRETQYF
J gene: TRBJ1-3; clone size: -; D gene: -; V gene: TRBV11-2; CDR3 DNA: TGTGCCAGCAGCGCTGTTGGTTCTGGAAACACCATATATTTT; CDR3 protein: CASSAVGSGNTIYF
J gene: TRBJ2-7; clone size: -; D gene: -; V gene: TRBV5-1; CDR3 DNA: TGCGCCAGCAGCTTGGGACAGTCCTACGAGCAGTACTTC; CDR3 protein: CASSLGQSYEQYF